Sequencing of this TCR beta chain was carried out in a study of shared clonotypes between healthy human individuals. Original processing notes: ImmunoSEQ output lacked quality scores and full-length reads, limiting matched filtering. Profiling relied on immunoSEQ multiplex PCR, and the TCRdb table lists in-frame clones only, not all of them. Clone size and V and J calls were adopted from that table, with D and trimming inferred from the DNA. The table includes approximately 2,300,000 clones, 85% to 95% detected once. Trimming took 4 bases from V and 3 from J, leaving 13 bases between them. The CDR3 is made up of 14 amino acids. Germline values: CDR1 SQVTM, CDR2 ANQGSEA.

The origin of this receptor is a man aged 18-30 years in good health. Some clones in this sample may be carry-over from other donors' samples. The specimen sequenced was naive CD4+ T cells from PBMCs. Subset defined: CD45RA+ positively selected. The J gene is TRBJ1-5, the V gene TRBV29-1; a weak D match, TRBD1 (5 bases). The CDR3: CSVVGQGDNQPQHF. The CDR3 DNA sequence: TGCAGCGTTGTAGGTCAGGGAGACAATCAGCCCCAGCATTTT.